The next 21 T cell receptor beta chains were all read from a single sample in a study. TCRdb fed the 5' RACE reads into MiXCR, producing one record per CDR3 protein. The sample has 10,000 to 15,000 distinct CDR3 sequences, 23% seen once; the top ten hold 3% to 3.5%. The sequenced material came from naive CD4+ T cells sorted from blood. Subset specified: naive CD4+ T cells, CD4+CD45RA+CD25-. These receptors were collected from a female donor with breast cancer.

The chain has TRBV28 and TRBJ2-7; possibly TRBD1 or TRBD2 for D (5 bases each). Trimming removed 3 bases at V and 2 bases at J, with 11 bases between. Looked up from germline, CDR1 is MDHEN and CDR2 is SYDVKM. The CDR3 consists of 14 residues. The CDR3 DNA reads TGTGCCAGCAGTTTTTCGGGGCGCCCCTACGAGCAGTACTTC. Its translation: CASSFSGRPYEQYF.

The V gene is TRBV4-1, the J gene TRBJ1-4; perhaps TRBD1 as D (5 bases). This CDR3 is 16 amino acids long. CDR1 and CDR2 from the germline V gene are MGHRA and YSYEKL. Trimming removed 0 bases at V and 8 bases at J, with 16 bases between. CDR3 sequence (DNA): TGCGCCAGCAGCCAAGAAGCGTGGGGGGTAAGGGAAAAACTGTTTTTT. It is translated as CASSQEAWGVREKLFF.

This clonotype was observed a handful of times. The chain is built from TRBV2 and TRBJ2-1, with D perhaps matching TRBD1 or TRBD2 (6 bases each). The CDR3 spans 14 residues. Looked up from germline, CDR1 is SNHLY and CDR2 is FYNNEI. V was pared by 6 bases and J by 5 bases, with 14 bases between. The CDR3, as DNA: TGTGCCAGCAGGCGGGAACAGGGCCACAATGAGCAGTTCTTC. This codes for CASRREQGHNEQFF.

This clonotype appeared a few times. J is TRBJ2-4 and V is TRBV2; no reliable D call. Germline V lookup: CDR1 SNHLY, CDR2 FYNNEI. V gave up 6 bases and J gave up 8 bases, with 14 bases separating them. The CDR3 loop spans 13 amino acids. In nucleotides, the CDR3 is TGTGCCAGCAGGAAAGACGGAATCCACATTCAGTACTTC. Protein sequence: CASRKDGIHIQYF.

The chain is built from TRBV6-6 and TRBJ2-1; no definite D call. This CDR3 is built from 14 residues. Germline assignment: CDR1 MNHNY and CDR2 SVGAGI (reference sequence). Trimming shortened V by 6 bases and J by 8 bases, and 17 bases separated the two germline ends. CDR3: CASSRPGPKDEQFF. In nucleotides, the CDR3 is TGTGCCAGCAGCCGCCCCGGGCCTAAGGATGAGCAGTTCTTC.

At least ten counts were recorded for this clonotype. This chain joins TRBV28 and TRBJ1-1; no reliable D call. The CDR3 is 12 amino acids. Germline-derived CDR1 and CDR2 are MDHEN and SYDVKM. The V and J ends lost 6 bases and 6 bases respectively, with 11 bases between them. The CDR3 region is CASRTRRAEAFF. In nucleotides, the CDR3 is TGTGCCAGCAGAACCCGGAGGGCTGAAGCTTTCTTT.

As concerns this clonotype: This clone may be a read error of a much larger clone one base away. The gene calls are TRBV20-1 and TRBJ1-5; perhaps TRBD2 as D (5 bases). The J call may be faulty, since TRBJ2-3 better matches the DNA end. The CDR3 is 15 residues long. CDR1 is DFQATT, CDR2 SNEGSKA, per germline (reference sequence). Here the CDR3 reads CSASGAGIDNQPQYF. The CDR3 nucleotides are TGCAGTGCTAGTGGTGCCGGGATTGATAATCAGCCCCAGTATTTT.

With respect to this clonotype: A clone one base away is much larger, so this may be a read error. V and J are TRBV7-9 and TRBJ2-2; the D is unclear. The germline gives CDR1 SEHNR, CDR2 FQNEAQ (reference sequence). This CDR3 contains 16 residues. V was shortened by 7 bases and J by 1 base, with 16 bases between the two germline ends. The CDR3 reads CASIPGRAKNTGELFF. The CDR3 DNA reads TGTGCCAGCATCCCCGGACGGGCGAAGAACACCGGGGAGCTGTTTTTT.

By its share, this clonotype is medium-sized. The chain links TRBV6-5 to TRBJ1-5; 7 nucleotides agree with TRBD1. CDR3 length equals 15 residues. V was pared by 6 bases and J by 0 bases, with 5 bases of the junction left unmatched. The germline gives CDR1 MNHEY, CDR2 SVGAGI. The CDR3 is CASSQGGDSNQPQHF. The CDR3 nucleotides are TGTGCCAGCAGCCAGGGGGGAGATAGCAATCAGCCCCAGCATTTT.

The rearrangement joins TRBV6-1 to TRBJ1-3; D gene unclear. CDR3 length: 12 residues. Per the germline V gene, CDR1 is MNHNS and CDR2 is SASEGT. V was shortened by 7 bases and J by 7 bases, with 11 bases between the two germline ends. The CDR3 spells CASNWVGNTIYF. The DNA of the CDR3 is TGTGCCAGCAATTGGGTGGGGAACACCATATATTTT.

Comment on this clonotype: One base away lies a much larger clone, so this may be a sequencing read error. The conserved closing phenylalanine or tryptophan is absent in this CDR3, likely reflecting a read error. The chain recombines TRBV5-1 with TRBJ2-1; TRBD2 matches 7 bases. This CDR3 is built from 17 residues. The V segment lost 4 bases and the J segment 0 bases; nucleotides outside the gene matches: 10. CDR1 and CDR2 (germline): SGHRS, YFSETQ. The CDR3 protein is CASSGGVGGSSYNEQFL. The CDR3 DNA reads TGCGCCAGCAGCGGAGGGGTCGGCGGGAGCTCCTACAATGAGCAGTTCTTA.

This clonotype came up many times. The chain has TRBV20-1 and TRBJ2-1; 14 bases map to TRBD2. The germline CDR1 and CDR2 sequences are DFQATT and SNEGSKA (reference sequence). The CDR3 totals 17 residues. The V and J ends lost 6 bases and 3 bases, in that order; junction bases with no gene match: 10. The CDR3 coding sequence is TGCAGTGCGATTGGGACTAGCGGGAGAATTAGCTACAATGAGCAGTTCTTC. Encoded protein: CSAIGTSGRISYNEQFF.

A few counts support this clonotype. The chain couples TRBV20-1 to TRBJ1-2; D remains unclear. Looked up from germline, CDR1 is DFQATT and CDR2 is SNEGSKA (reference sequence). The ends were cut back, 4 bases at V and 8 bases at J, with 17 bases in the middle. There are 13 residues in the CDR3. The CDR3 reads CSAISPRQRGYTF. The CDR3 coding sequence is TGCAGTGCTATCTCCCCGAGGCAACGAGGCTACACCTTC.

The table lists this clonotype with a few counts. The chain has TRBV7-9 and TRBJ1-2; 8 bases are shared with TRBD1. CDR3 length: 13 amino acids. The germline gives CDR1 SEHNR, CDR2 FQNEAQ (reference sequence). CDR3 coding DNA: TGTGTCACGGGACAGGAGACCCTCTATGGCTACACCTTC. Its protein product is CVTGQETLYGYTF.

The chain couples TRBV6-5 to TRBJ2-5; 7 bases line up with TRBD1. CDR1 and CDR2 (germline): MNHEY, SVGAGI. This CDR3 comprises 16 residues. V lost 2 bases and J lost 7; bases outside the gene matches: 13. DNA of the CDR3: TGTGCCAGCAGTTACAACCCGACAGGGTGGGTAGTGACCCAGTACTTC. Protein sequence: CASSYNPTGWVVTQYF.

This clonotype rates as medium-sized. The V and J genes are TRBV6-1 and TRBJ1-1, with D maybe TRBD1 (6 bases). The V end was cut by 1 base, the J end by 6 bases, with 12 bases between. The CDR3 is 14 residues long. Looked up from germline, CDR1 is MNHNS and CDR2 is SASEGT. The CDR3 here is CASSEVRGFSEAFF. CDR3 DNA sequence: TGTGCCAGCAGTGAAGTTAGGGGGTTTTCTGAAGCTTTCTTT.

This clonotype was counted a few times. This may come from a read error, since a much larger clone is one base off. The genes are TRBV4-1 and TRBJ2-1; 12 bases match TRBD2. CDR3 size: 15 residues. Germline V gene data show CDR1 as MGHRA and CDR2 as YSYEKL. Here the CDR3 reads CASSPGLAGYNDQFF. The DNA for the CDR3 is TGCGCCAGCAGCCCGGGACTAGCGGGTTACAATGACCAGTTCTTC.

This clonotype was picked up a small number of times. The rearrangement joins TRBV25-1 to TRBJ2-1; the D is unclear. The V gene lost 6 bases and the J gene lost 5 bases, with 20 bases spanning the gap. The CDR3 spans 16 residues. Per the germline V gene, CDR1 is MGHDK and CDR2 is SYGVNS. The CDR3 nucleotides read TGTGCCAGCAGCGACCCCGCTCGGTTTTTCAACAATGAGCAGTTCTTC. Translation gives CASSDPARFFNNEQFF.

As concerns this clonotype: The CDR3 end shows no conserved phenylalanine or tryptophan, and so a read error is likely. The V gene is TRBV29-1, the J gene TRBJ2-7; the match to TRBD2 covers 14 bases. The CDR3 length is 13 residues. Germline CDR1 is SQVTM and CDR2 is ANQGSEA. The CDR3 is CSVGTSGGYVQYC. CDR3 in DNA: TGCAGCGTTGGGACTAGCGGGGGGTACGTGCAGTACTGC.

Many counts were recorded for this clonotype. The rearrangement links TRBV5-1 to TRBJ2-1, with TRBD2 identical over 8 bases. The V gene's germline CDR1 is SGHRS and CDR2 YFSETQ. The trim removed 0 bases at V and 8 bases at J, leaving 4 bases unmatched. CDR3 length: 14 residues. The CDR3 nucleotides are TGCGCCAGCAGCTTGGCGGGAGGGCCCGATGAGCAGTTCTTC. Its translation: CASSLAGGPDEQFF.

Ten or more counts support this clonotype. V gene TRBV6-1 combines with J gene TRBJ1-5; D gene ambiguous. The CDR3 has 16 amino acids. V was shortened by 4 bases and J by 2 bases, with 15 bases between the two germline ends. Germline CDR1 MNHNS, CDR2 SASEGT. The chain's CDR3 is CASSAGLWEGNQPQHF. CDR3 coding DNA: TGTGCCAGCAGTGCGGGCCTATGGGAGGGCAATCAGCCCCAGCATTTT.